Below, 12 T cell receptor beta chains from the same sample are listed, as sequenced in a study of T cells in women clearing cervical HPV infection. Libraries were prepared by immunoSEQ multiplex PCR; TCRdb keeps only in-frame clonotypes and omits some of them. Its table lists some 40,000 clones. Sequencing input: blood buffy coat. These receptors were obtained from a woman between 18 and 75 years old with a cervical HPV16 infection that either progressed to CIN3+ or cleared (not recorded which).

A word on this clone: The read ends 3 residues before the CDR3 terminus; that terminus is restored from the germline J gene. The chain recombines TRBV5-1 with TRBJ2-1; 9 nucleotides match TRBD1. Germline loops: CDR1 SGHRS, CDR2 YFSETQ. Trimming at V came to 3 bases and at J to 5 bases, leaving 9 bases not matched to a gene. The CDR3 runs 16 residues. Partial CDR3 DNA: TGCGCCAGCAGCTCTTCGAGGACAGGGGTTAACAATGAG. The encoded protein is CASSSSRTGVNNE. The full CDR3 protein reads CASSSSRTGVNNEQFF.

Concerning this clone: The CDR3 end falls 3 residues outside the read, so it is completed with the germline J gene. The chain recombines TRBV5-1 with TRBJ2-7; D is possibly TRBD1 (6 bases). Germline values: CDR1 SGHRS, CDR2 YFSETQ. Trimming shortened V by 5 bases and J by 0 bases, and 15 bases separated the two germline ends. The CDR3 runs 15 residues. The CDR3 bases that were read are TGCGCCAGCAGAGGGGACACCCTGATCTCCTACGAG. It encodes CASRGDTLISYE. The whole CDR3 sequence reads CASRGDTLISYEQYF.

Of note for this clone: The read ends 3 residues early relative to the CDR3; the germline J gene fills the gap. The genes are TRBV20-1 and TRBJ2-1; 8 bases align to TRBD2. Germline-derived CDR1 and CDR2 are DFQATT and SNEGSKA (reference sequence). Trimming took 8 bases from V and 0 from J; bases not matched to a gene: 6. This CDR3 has 14 residues. CDR3 DNA (partial): TGCAGTTCACGGGGGGGGAGCTCCTACAATGAG. Its translation is CSSRGGSSYNE. The whole CDR3 is CSSRGGSSYNEQFF.

A remark on this clone: The read gets to within 3 residues of the CDR3 end, and the germline J gene fills in the rest. The chain is built from TRBV5-1 and TRBJ2-5; 10 nucleotides match TRBD2. J was trimmed by 5 bases and V by 4 bases; bases with no gene match: 5. CDR3 length: 14 residues. Per the germline V gene, CDR1 is SGHRS and CDR2 is YFSETQ. CDR3 amino acids: CASSLSGGDETQYF. Partial CDR3 DNA: TGCGCCAGCAGCCTGAGCGGGGGGGACGAGACC.

Concerning this clone itself: The read finishes 3 residues shy of the CDR3 end, and the germline J gene is used to complete it. The chain combines TRBV4-1 with TRBJ1-5; D may be TRBD1 (5 bases). The V end was cut by 3 bases, the J end by 3 bases, with 18 bases between. This CDR3 spans 17 amino acids. The germline gives CDR1 MGHRA, CDR2 YSYEKL. The CDR3 spells CASSHTNARGANQPQHF. The covered CDR3 bases are TGCGCCAGCAGCCATACTAATGCGAGGGGAGCCAATCAGCCC.

A word on this clone: The CDR3 extends 3 residues past the end of the read, so its final part is completed from the germline J gene. This chain links TRBV5-1 with TRBJ2-1, with 11 bases matching TRBD2. This CDR3 spans 15 amino acids. CDR1 and CDR2 (germline): SGHRS, YFSETQ. The ends lost 5 bases at V and 5 bases at J; junction bases unmatched: 6. CDR3: CASSRGGLADNEQFF. Partial CDR3 DNA: TGCGCCAGCAGTCGAGGGGGACTAGCGGACAATGAG. The full variable domain, in which reference TRBV5-1 and TRBJ2-1 provide the parts outside the CDR3, is KAGVTQTPRYLIKTRGQQVTLSCSPISGHRSVSWYQQTPGQGLQFLFEYFSETQRNKGNFPGRFSGRQFSNSRSEMNVSTLELGDSALYLCASSRGGLADNEQFFGPGTRLTVL.

On this clone itself: Sequencing ends 3 residues short of the CDR3 end; the germline J gene provides the rest. The chain has TRBV13 and TRBJ1-3; 7 bases match TRBD1. Germline lookup yields CDR1 PRHDT and CDR2 FYEKMQ (reference sequence). This CDR3 has 15 residues. Germline trimming cut 5 bases from V and 4 bases from J; bases unmatched to any gene: 8. The CDR3 region is CASSRDRVSGNTIYF. CDR3 DNA (partial): TGTGCCAGCAGCCGAGACAGGGTATCAGGAAACACC.

CDR3 DNA (partial): TGTGCCAGTAGTATAGACCCCAGGGCACTCAATCAGCCC. This codes for CASSIDPRALNQP. The CDR3 as a whole reads CASSIDPRALNQPQHF. V usage is TRBV19 and J usage is TRBJ1-5; D might be TRBD1 (5 bases). The CDR3 is cut off 3 residues early in the read; its end comes from the germline J gene. CDR3 length equals 16 residues. The germline gives CDR1 LNHDA, CDR2 SQIVND (reference sequence). V shed 0 bases and J shed 3 bases, with 12 bases lying between them.

The CDR3 sequence: CASSEKGRNSPLHF. The part of the CDR3 DNA that was read is TGTGCCAGCAGTGAGAAGGGTAGGAACTCACCC. The V call is TRBV6-1, the J call TRBJ1-6; no definite D call. The read comes to an end 3 residues before the CDR3 does, leaving the germline J gene to fill in the end. Per the germline V gene, CDR1 is MNHNS and CDR2 is SASEGT. The CDR3 is 14 residues long. V was pared by 3 bases and J by 10 bases, with 13 bases between.

Concerning this clone: The read comes to an end 3 residues before the CDR3 does, leaving the germline J gene to fill in the end. The J gene is TRBJ1-2, the V gene TRBV20-1, with D possibly matching TRBD1 (5 bases). CDR1 DFQATT and CDR2 SNEGSKA come from the germline V gene (reference sequence). CDR3 size: 15 residues. The covered CDR3 bases are TGCAGTGCTAGAGATCTCTTAATCCGGGGGGTGGGC. This encodes CSARDLLIRGVG. The CDR3 reads in full as CSARDLLIRGVGYTF.

Notes on this clone: The CDR3 goes on 3 residues after the read ends, and that part is filled in from the germline J gene. The chain is built from TRBV6-1 and TRBJ1-5; TRBD1 matches at 7 bases. V shed 3 bases and J 9 bases; nucleotides not matched to a gene: 11. Germline CDR1 and CDR2: MNHNS and SASEGT. The CDR3 has 15 amino acids. CDR3 sequence reads: CASSELGQVFTPQHF. Incomplete CDR3 DNA: TGTGCCAGCAGTGAGTTAGGACAGGTATTCACGCCC.

On this clone: Read data end 3 residues before the CDR3 end; the end is taken from the germline J gene. V and J are TRBV2 and TRBJ2-1; 7 bases are a match to TRBD2. Germline CDR1 SNHLY, CDR2 FYNNEI. J lost 5 bases, V lost 3 bases, and 7 bases had no gene match. The CDR3 consists of 15 residues. The CDR3: CASSDTGLADNEQFF. CDR3 DNA, as far as it was read: TGTGCCAGCAGTGATACGGGGCTAGCGGACAATGAG. The full variable domain, with the rest looked up from reference TRBV2 and TRBJ2-1, is EPEVTQTPSHQVTQMGQEVILRCVPISNHLYFYWYRQILGQKVEFLVSFYNNEISEKSEIFDDQFSVERPDGSNFTLKIRSTKLEDSAMYFCASSDTGLADNEQFFGPGTRLTVL.